What follows describes a single T cell receptor beta chain. The data are from a study of T cell changes during pregnancy in multiple sclerosis. This CDR3 has 14 residues. CDR1 KGHSH and CDR2 LQKENI come from the germline V gene. The V end was cut by 6 bases, the J end by 3 bases, with 15 bases between. Repertoires were generated with immunoSEQ multiplex PCR, while TCRdb's copy carries only in-frame clones and drops some. Among around 26,000 clones listed, 75% to 90% were seen once. V and J are TRBV18 and TRBJ2-7, with D perhaps TRBD1 (6 bases). The clonotype comes from a female donor in good health, enrolled as a control in a pregnancy study. The source material was CD4+ T cells from peripheral blood mononuclear cells, sampled in the first trimester of pregnancy. The CDR3 loop is CASSERQDFYEQYF. CDR3 coding DNA: TGTGCCAGCTCCGAAAGACAGGACTTCTACGAGCAGTACTTC.